This is a list of T cell receptor beta chains from one sample in a study of vaccination and CD4 T cells after COVID-19. MiXCR, applied by TCRdb to the PCR reads, yields one record per CDR3 protein. The sample includes around 13,000 distinct CDR3 sequences, roughly 20% of them seen just once. These TCRs are of unknown antigen specificity. Sequencing was carried out using cultured CD4+ T cells from blood. The origin of the receptors is a human donor with COVID-19. The CDR3 runs from the conserved cysteine through the conserved F or W. The D gene is left open where the match is weak. Clone size is shown for a subset of rows, as once, few, many or a class of expanded clone.

>TRBJ2-2|TRBV10-1|NA|TRBD2
CASSANSGGLDTGELFF
TGCGCCAGCAGTGCCAATAGCGGGGGACTCGACACCGGGGAGCTGTTTTTT
>TRBJ2-7|TRBV12-3/TRBV12-4|NA|TRBD2
CASTERGRLYEQYF
TGTGCCAGCACCGAGCGGGGACGCCTATACGAGCAGTACTTC
>TRBJ2-1|TRBV6-4|few|TRBD2
CASSEERGGSYNEQFF
TGTGCCAGCAGTGAAGAGCGGGGGGGATCCTACAATGAGCAGTTCTTC
>TRBJ2-6|TRBV4-3|few|NA
CASSQGAGPLSGANVLTF
TGCGCCAGCAGCCAAGGGGCAGGGCCCCTCTCTGGGGCCAACGTCCTGACTTTC
>TRBJ1-6|TRBV11-3|medium-sized|NA
CASSLDSRAGSPLHF
TGTGCCAGCAGCTTAGATAGTCGGGCTGGGTCACCCCTCCACTTT
>TRBJ1-2|TRBV6-1|few|NA
CASRGTAYGYTF
TGTGCCAGCAGGGGGACTGCCTATGGCTACACCTTC
>TRBJ2-7|TRBV18|few|NA
CASSPQRDRLSAYEQYF
TGTGCCAGCTCACCCCAGAGAGACAGACTCTCCGCCTACGAGCAGTACTTC
>TRBJ1-1|TRBV12-3/TRBV12-4|NA|NA
CASNSPGRVAFF
TGTGCCAGCAATTCGCCGGGGCGGGTGGCTTTCTTT
>TRBJ1-1|TRBV30|few|NA
CAWSVRGTEAFF
TGTGCCTGGAGTGTACGGGGGACTGAAGCTTTCTTT
>TRBJ2-1|TRBV6-2/TRBV6-3|NA|TRBD2
CASSLAGGRSNEQFF
TGTGCCAGCAGTCTAGCGGGGGGGCGCTCCAATGAGCAGTTCTTC
>TRBJ1-1|TRBV7-2|few|NA
CASSLVQPNTEAFF
TGTGCCAGCAGCTTAGTACAGCCGAACACTGAAGCTTTCTTT
>TRBJ2-5|TRBV19|NA|TRBD2
CASSIAELAGGRQETQYF
TGTGCCAGTAGTATCGCCGAACTAGCGGGGGGCCGCCAAGAGACCCAGTACTTC
>TRBJ1-1|TRBV20-1|few|NA
CSAREFQGNTEAFF
TGCAGTGCTAGAGAGTTTCAGGGGAACACTGAAGCTTTCTTT
>TRBJ1-6|TRBV18|NA|NA
CASSRLGGYDSPLHF
TGTGCCAGCTCACGGTTAGGGGGGTATGATTCACCCCTCCACTTT
>TRBJ2-7|TRBV7-7|NA|TRBD2
CASSLAGGYEQYF
TGTGCTAGCAGCTTAGCGGGGGGCTACGAGCAGTACTTC
>TRBJ1-2|TRBV6-1|few|NA
CATLGQTIHGYTF
TGTGCCACCCTGGGGCAAACTATCCATGGCTACACCTTC
>TRBJ1-1|TRBV11-3|NA|TRBD1
CASSLAGQRIIKNTEAFF
TGTGCCAGCAGCTTAGCGGGACAGAGGATAATAAAGAACACTGAAGCTTTCTTT
>TRBJ1-3|TRBV5-4|NA|TRBD1
CASSSRDREDTIYF
TGTGCCAGCAGCTCTCGGGACAGAGAAGACACCATATATTTT
>TRBJ2-5|TRBV7-2|NA|NA
CASSLYQETQYF
TGTGCCAGCAGCTTATATCAAGAGACCCAGTACTTC
>TRBJ2-7|TRBV6-1|few|TRBD1
CASSTERQGRYEQYF
TGTGCCAGCAGCACCGAGCGACAGGGAAGGTACGAGCAGTACTTC
>TRBJ2-3|TRBV6-5|few|TRBD2
CASSSSSSGHTDTQYF
TGTGCCAGCAGTTCCAGCTCTAGCGGACACACAGATACGCAGTATTTT
>TRBJ1-5|TRBV9|NA|NA
CASSVASGEQPQHF
TGTGCCAGCAGCGTAGCGTCGGGGGAGCAGCCCCAGCATTTT
>TRBJ2-3|TRBV28|NA|NA
CASSLAGTQYF
TGTGCCAGCAGTTTGGCCGGGACGCAGTATTTT
>TRBJ1-6|TRBV12-3/TRBV12-4|NA|NA
CASKKRGSPLHF
TGTGCCAGCAAGAAAAGGGGTTCACCCCTCCACTTT
>TRBJ2-1|TRBV15|few|TRBD1
CATSTTPGQGSGNEQFF
TGTGCCACCAGCACCACCCCGGGACAGGGTTCCGGGAATGAGCAGTTCTTC
>TRBJ1-2|TRBV2|few|NA
CASSVVGFGYTF
TGTGCCAGCAGTGTAGTGGGGTTTGGCTACACCTTC
>TRBJ2-1|TRBV6-2/TRBV6-3|NA|NA
CASTTDTGFGEDPYNEQFF
TGTGCCAGCACTACGGATACAGGTTTTGGGGAAGATCCCTACAATGAGCAGTTCTTC
>TRBJ2-7|TRBV12-3/TRBV12-4|NA|TRBD2
CASSLSSGLAFHEQYF
TGTGCCAGCAGTTTAAGCTCGGGACTAGCTTTCCACGAGCAGTACTTC
>TRBJ2-5|TRBV20-1|few|TRBD1
CSASAGTGQETQYF
TGCAGTGCTAGCGCAGGGACAGGGCAAGAGACCCAGTACTTC
>TRBJ1-6|TRBV6-2/TRBV6-3|NA|NA
CASSQTNSYNSPLHF
TGTGCCAGCAGCCAGACGAATTCCTATAATTCACCCCTCCACTTT
>TRBJ1-2|TRBV20-1|NA|TRBD1
CSARVPGQGFFGGYTF
TGCAGTGCTAGAGTTCCGGGACAGGGGTTCTTTGGTGGCTACACCTTC
>TRBJ1-2|TRBV29-1|few|NA
CSVDAWGAGGYTF
TGCAGCGTTGATGCGTGGGGCGCGGGTGGCTACACCTTC
>TRBJ2-3|TRBV7-2|NA|NA
CASGRSTTARYADTQYF
TGTGCCAGCGGACGGTCGACGACTGCTCGGTACGCCGATACGCAGTATTTT
>TRBJ1-5|TRBV6-5|NA|NA
CASSYSPRVSNQPQHF
TGTGCCAGCAGTTACTCTCCGCGGGTTAGCAATCAGCCCCAGCATTTT
>TRBJ1-1|TRBV2|NA|NA
CASSDKFSRVEAFF
TGTGCCAGCAGTGATAAATTTAGCCGGGTTGAAGCTTTCTTT
>TRBJ1-1|TRBV11-1|few|NA
CASSLGVGEAFF
TGTGCCAGCAGCTTAGGGGTAGGTGAAGCTTTCTTT
>TRBJ1-1|TRBV5-8|few|NA
CASSLFQGGTEAFF
TGTGCCAGCAGCTTGTTTCAGGGAGGCACTGAAGCTTTCTTT
>TRBJ1-1|TRBV6-1|NA|NA
CASSDEGAVTNTEAFF
TGTGCCAGCAGTGATGAGGGAGCAGTCACCAACACTGAAGCTTTCTTT
>TRBJ2-2|TRBV7-9|medium-sized|NA
CASSRDGSGSAGELFF
TGTGCCAGCAGCCGAGACGGGAGTGGGTCTGCCGGGGAGCTGTTTTTT
>TRBJ1-5|TRBV12-3/TRBV12-4|NA|NA
CASSLGGSWQPQHF
TGTGCCAGCAGTTTGGGGGGTTCCTGGCAGCCCCAGCATTTT
>TRBJ2-4|TRBV5-1|NA|TRBD2
CASSLVGTSGDIAKNIQYF
TGCGCCAGCAGCTTGGTTGGGACTAGCGGGGACATAGCCAAAAACATTCAGTACTTC
>TRBJ1-5|TRBV25-1|few|NA
CASSESGQPNQPQHF
TGTGCCAGCAGTGAATCGGGCCAGCCCAATCAGCCCCAGCATTTT
>TRBJ2-3|TRBV20-1|few|TRBD2
CSASSWASGATTDTQYF
TGCAGTGCTAGTAGTTGGGCTAGCGGGGCAACCACAGATACGCAGTATTTT
>TRBJ2-7|TRBV7-6|NA|NA
CASSPIGPDYEQYF
TGTGCCAGCAGCCCCATAGGACCGGACTACGAGCAGTACTTC
>TRBJ1-1|TRBV11-2|NA|TRBD1
CASSPQGLSTEAFF
TGTGCCAGCAGCCCACAGGGGTTGAGCACTGAAGCTTTCTTT
>TRBJ1-1|TRBV7-2|NA|NA
CASSLVGTEAVF
TGTGCCAGCAGCTTAGTTGGCACTGAAGCTGTCTTT
>TRBJ2-2|TRBV5-1|few|NA
CASSFVTKEMGELFF
TGCGCCAGCAGCTTTGTGACCAAGGAGATGGGGGAGCTGTTTTTT
>TRBJ2-5|TRBV24-1|NA|TRBD2
CATAGTSGGTQYF
TGTGCCACCGCCGGGACTAGCGGGGGGACCCAGTACTTC
>TRBJ1-6|TRBV12-3/TRBV12-4|NA|NA
CASSPNRVNSPLHF
TGTGCCAGCAGCCCTAACAGGGTAAATTCACCCCTCCACTTT